This T cell receptor (beta chain) is from a study of T cells in Graves' hyperthyroidism and ophthalmopathy. Study background: Blood from the periphery was taken at initial diagnosis, before any treatment.

This clonotype showed up many times. The CDR3 has 18 residues. In germline, CDR1 is MNHEY, CDR2 SMNVEV (reference sequence). The V gene end was trimmed by 0 bases and the J gene end by 1 base; junction bases not matched to a gene: 5. Using RNA transcripts as the source, TCR beta CDR3 regions were amplified. The primer set for the first-round RT-PCR of the TCR CDR3 was HTBI. TCRdb analysed the multiplex PCR reads with MiXCR anew, one entry per CDR3 protein. The data hold about 300,000 distinct CDR3 sequences, with 10% to 15% observed a single time. The specimen was blood. The TCR comes from a woman aged 30 to 39 with Graves' hyperthyroidism that later progressed to Graves' ophthalmopathy. This chain uses TRBV27 with TRBJ2-3; 12 bases line up with TRBD2. CDR3 in amino acids: CASSLSTSGSYGTDTQYF. CDR3 DNA: TGTGCCAGCAGTTTATCGACTAGCGGGAGCTATGGCACAGATACGCAGTATTTT.